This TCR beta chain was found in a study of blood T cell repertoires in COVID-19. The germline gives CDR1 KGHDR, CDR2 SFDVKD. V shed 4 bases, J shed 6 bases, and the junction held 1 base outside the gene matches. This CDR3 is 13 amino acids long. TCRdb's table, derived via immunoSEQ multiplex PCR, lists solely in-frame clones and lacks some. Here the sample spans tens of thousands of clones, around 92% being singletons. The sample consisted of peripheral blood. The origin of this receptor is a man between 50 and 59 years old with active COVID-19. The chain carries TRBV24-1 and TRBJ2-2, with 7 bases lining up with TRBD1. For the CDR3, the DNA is TGTGCCACCAGTGAACAGGGGTCCGGGGAGCTGTTTTTT. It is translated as CATSEQGSGELFF.